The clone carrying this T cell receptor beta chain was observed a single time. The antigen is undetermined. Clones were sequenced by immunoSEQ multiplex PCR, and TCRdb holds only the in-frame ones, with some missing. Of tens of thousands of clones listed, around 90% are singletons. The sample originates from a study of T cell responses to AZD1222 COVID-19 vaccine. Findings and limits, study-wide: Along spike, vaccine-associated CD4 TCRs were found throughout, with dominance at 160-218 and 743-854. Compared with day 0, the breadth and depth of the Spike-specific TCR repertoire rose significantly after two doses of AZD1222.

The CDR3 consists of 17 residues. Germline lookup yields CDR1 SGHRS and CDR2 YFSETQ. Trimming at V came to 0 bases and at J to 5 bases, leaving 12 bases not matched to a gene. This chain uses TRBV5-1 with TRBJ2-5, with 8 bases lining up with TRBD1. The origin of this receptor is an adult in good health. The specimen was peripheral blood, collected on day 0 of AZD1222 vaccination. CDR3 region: CASSLAGLQGVGETQYF. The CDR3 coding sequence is TGCGCCAGCAGCTTGGCGGGATTACAGGGGGTAGGGGAGACCCAGTACTTC.